This TCR beta chain stems from a study of T-cell reconstitution after alpha-beta-depleted transplantation in children (TCRdb year 2016). For context, the study as a whole: T-cell immune reconstitution after TCRalphabeta/CD19-depleted allogeneic hematopoietic cell transplantation in children was quantitatively tracked in the study by means of TCR repertoire profiling.

In this sample, this clonotype turned up many times. Its antigen is currently not known. Nothing much larger sits one base from this clone, and base qualities are not available. In the paper's terms, the treatment or condition label means: allogeneic hematopoietic cell transplantation with graft depleted of TCRalphabeta T cells and CD19 B cells. The children who served as transplant recipients had been given grafts of TCRalphabeta/CD19-depleted allogeneic hematopoietic cells. According to the germline V gene, CDR1 reads SGHRS and CDR2 reads YFSETQ. V is trimmed back by 4 bases and J by 3 bases, and the junction contains 4 bases that no gene match accounts for. CDR3 length: 15 amino acids, cysteine to phenylalanine. CDR3 DNA only is kept here, 45 bases in frame from base 1. The library was prepared using PCR. The sample was run on an Illumina HiSeq 2500. TCR library preparation used molecular barcoding, with unique molecular identifiers applied to normalize quantification of the TCRbeta repertoire. In TCRdb, the public reads were trimmed at Q25 with fastp and aligned with MiXCR, with productive beta chains retained. Rows matching on CDR3 protein sequence are summarized as one entry with the most common DNA and genes. In this sample the table shows hundreds of thousands of distinct CDR3 sequences, roughly 7.8% of which occur a single time. 8.5% to 9.5% of the sample belongs to the ten largest clones.

The paper as a whole reports these results and caveats: Over subsequent months, a decline in hyperexpanded clone frequencies was noted, and after one year, T-cell counts and TCRbeta diversity were mostly ascribed to newly produced T cells. Apparently early alphabetaT-cell count recovery about two months after transplant reportedly relied on only several hundred rapidly expanded clones derived from non-depleted graft cells. In some patients, the high TCRbeta diversity seen at day 60 was put down to recipient T cells and intrathymic progenitors that had survived conditioning.

The TCR originated in a female patient aged 2-9 years who had a stem cell transplant for Fanconi anemia, so the T cells may come from the graft donor. The sequences come from peripheral blood, collected 360 days after TCRalphabeta/CD19-depleted stem cell transplant. The chain was built from TRBV5-1 and TRBJ2-3; TRBD2 agrees with 11 junctional bases. The nucleotides read TGCGCCAGCAGCCCTACTAGCGGGGGTACAGATACGCAGTATTTT. Translated, it reads CASSPTSGGTDTQYF.